The 23 T cell receptor beta chains below all came from one sample that was sequenced in a study of cytomegalovirus exposure and HLA in healthy donors. A multiplex PCR was run with 60 Vbeta primers and 13 Jbeta primers. TCRdb keeps only in-frame clones here, not all; method: immunoSEQ multiplex PCR. The sample totals roughly 120,000 clones. The sequenced sample consisted of PBMCs. Receptor source: a man younger than 35 in good health and CMV-seronegative.

The chain combines TRBV5-4 with TRBJ1-1; D possibly corresponds to TRBD1 (6 bases). Germline CDR1 reads SGHNT; CDR2 reads YYREEE (reference sequence). V dropped 0 bases and J dropped 8 bases, with 11 bases sitting between them. This CDR3 is built from 13 residues. The CDR3 nucleotides are TGTGCCAGCAGCTTGGTGGGGGCAGGAGAAGCTTTCTTT. It specifies CASSLVGAGEAFF.

This chain uses TRBV6-6 with TRBJ2-2, with TRBD1 matching over 8 bases. The germline gives CDR1 MNHNY, CDR2 SVGAGI (reference sequence). The CDR3 extends over 16 amino acids. J lost 2 bases, V lost 4 bases, and 6 bases had no gene match. CDR3 amino acids: CASSLGQGSNTGELFF. The CDR3 DNA is TGTGCCAGCAGTTTAGGACAGGGATCTAACACCGGGGAGCTGTTTTTT.

The gene calls are TRBV28 and TRBJ2-1; D is uncertain. The CDR3 has 14 residues. The V and J ends lost 6 bases and 1 base respectively, with 10 bases between them. CDR1 and CDR2 from the germline V gene are MDHEN and SYDVKM. CDR3 region: CASRLERSYNEQFF. The CDR3 DNA reads TGTGCCAGCAGACTGGAGAGGTCCTACAATGAGCAGTTCTTC.

The V call is TRBV5-8, the J call TRBJ1-6; D not certain. The CDR3 totals 17 residues. Germline V lookup: CDR1 SGHTS, CDR2 YDEGEE. Trimming shortened V by 4 bases and J by 0 bases, and 14 bases separated the two germline ends. The CDR3 spells CASSGTVPLSYNSPLHF. For the CDR3, the DNA is TGTGCCAGCAGCGGAACAGTACCCCTCTCCTATAATTCACCCCTCCACTTT.

The rearrangement links TRBV19 to TRBJ2-7; the match to TRBD2 covers 9 bases. J lost 3 bases, V lost 5 bases, and 8 bases had no gene match. The germline V gene encodes CDR1 LNHDA and CDR2 SQIVND (reference sequence). This CDR3 spans 15 amino acids. CDR3 protein: CASSLSGSSGYEQYF. As DNA, the CDR3 is TGTGCCAGTAGTCTTAGCGGGAGTAGTGGCTACGAGCAGTACTTC.

The V call is TRBV2, the J call TRBJ2-1, with 7 bases that match TRBD2. Germline V gives CDR1 SNHLY, CDR2 FYNNEI. Losses at the gene ends were 0 bases for V and 3 bases for J; bases not matched to a gene: 8. This CDR3 is built from 17 residues. CDR3 bases: TGTGCCAGCAGTGAAGCGGGAAGCGGGGCAAGCTACAATGAGCAGTTCTTC. This codes for CASSEAGSGASYNEQFF.

The genes are TRBV4-1 and TRBJ2-1; maybe TRBD1 (5 bases). The germline CDR1 and CDR2 sequences are MGHRA and YSYEKL. This CDR3 has 16 amino acids. V gave up 0 bases and J gave up 7 bases, with 16 bases separating them. The CDR3, as DNA: TGCGCCAGCAGCCAAGATTCCCAGGGTCGAGGAAATGAGCAGTTCTTC. This encodes CASSQDSQGRGNEQFF.

The chain joins TRBV13 to TRBJ2-1, with 7 bases identical to TRBD2. Germline CDR1 is PRHDT and CDR2 is FYEKMQ (reference sequence). V was pared by 0 bases and J by 1 base, with 9 bases of the junction left unmatched. CDR3 length: 18 residues. The CDR3 DNA follows: TGTGCCAGCAGCTTAGGAGGGGTTGCGGGGGTTTCCTACAATGAGCAGTTCTTC. Translation: CASSLGGVAGVSYNEQFF.

The chain is built from TRBV5-1 and TRBJ2-7; D might be TRBD1 (6 bases). The CDR3 totals 13 residues. Germline V gives CDR1 SGHRS, CDR2 YFSETQ. The V end was cut by 0 bases, the J end by 4 bases, with 8 bases between. This CDR3 reads CASSLDRAYEQYF. CDR3 nucleotides: TGCGCCAGCAGCTTGGACAGGGCTTACGAGCAGTACTTC.

The CDR3 DNA reads TGCGCCAGCAGGCTCGGACAGGCGGTGAGCACAGATACGCAGTATTTT. Protein product: CASRLGQAVSTDTQYF. The chain employs TRBV5-1 and TRBJ2-3; TRBD1 matches at 7 bases. Germline lookup yields CDR1 SGHRS and CDR2 YFSETQ. V lost 5 bases, J lost 0 bases, and 9 bases stayed unmatched. The CDR3 spans 16 residues.

This chain connects TRBV10-3 to TRBJ1-1, with D perhaps TRBD1 (6 bases). The CDR3 consists of 14 residues. CDR1 is ENHRY and CDR2 is SYGVKD in the germline V gene. Trimming removed 5 bases at V and 1 base at J, with 11 bases between. The CDR3: CAISYNRENTEAFF. DNA for the CDR3: TGTGCCATCAGTTACAACAGGGAGAACACTGAAGCTTTCTTT.

The chain combines TRBV7-9 with TRBJ1-3; the D is unclear. Germline CDR1 reads SEHNR; CDR2 reads FQNEAQ (reference sequence). The CDR3 consists of 15 residues. With 4 bases removed from V and 2 bases from J, the gap between germline ends came to 12 bases. CDR3 nucleotides: TGTGCCAGCAGCTCCTCCCAAGAGCCTGGAAACACCATATATTTT. Translated, it gives CASSSSQEPGNTIYF.

V and J are TRBV19 and TRBJ2-6, with 9 bases identical to TRBD1. The CDR3 is 16 amino acids. Germline V CDR1 and CDR2: LNHDA, SQIVND (reference sequence). J was trimmed by 3 bases and V by 5 bases; bases with no gene match: 5. The chain's CDR3 is CASSDRGMVGANVLTF. The CDR3 DNA sequence: TGTGCCAGTAGTGACAGGGGGATGGTTGGGGCCAACGTCCTGACTTTC.

V gene TRBV5-1 combines with J gene TRBJ2-1; 8 nucleotides align to TRBD1. Per the germline V gene, CDR1 is SGHRS and CDR2 is YFSETQ. V shed 4 bases, J shed 4 bases, and the junction held 10 bases outside the gene matches. There are 16 residues in the CDR3. The CDR3: CASSTLPDRVYNEQFF. The CDR3 DNA reads TGCGCCAGCAGCACGCTCCCGGACAGGGTATACAATGAGCAGTTCTTC. The full variable domain, in which reference TRBV5-1 and TRBJ2-1 provide the parts outside the CDR3, is KAGVTQTPRYLIKTRGQQVTLSCSPISGHRSVSWYQQTPGQGLQFLFEYFSETQRNKGNFPGRFSGRQFSNSRSEMNVSTLELGDSALYLCASSTLPDRVYNEQFFGPGTRLTVL.

The chain carries TRBV2 and TRBJ1-2; 9 bases fit TRBD1. CDR1 is SNHLY, CDR2 FYNNEI, per germline. After removal of 6 bases from V and 8 bases from J, the junction contained 4 bases not matched to a gene. This CDR3 has 12 residues. The chain's CDR3 is CASSRTGDGYTF. DNA for the CDR3: TGTGCCAGCAGCCGGACAGGGGACGGCTACACCTTC.

This chain uses TRBV15 with TRBJ2-3, with D tentatively TRBD2 (6 bases). Germline values: CDR1 LNHNV, CDR2 YYDKDF (reference sequence). Trimming removed 3 bases at V and 4 bases at J, with 14 bases between. The CDR3 spans 15 residues. As DNA, the CDR3 is TGTGCCACCAGCAGGGGGGGTGTAGGGGCAGATACGCAGTATTTT. Translating gives CATSRGGVGADTQYF.

This chain uses TRBV19 with TRBJ2-1; maybe TRBD1 (6 bases). CDR3 size: 17 residues. Looked up from germline, CDR1 is LNHDA and CDR2 is SQIVND (reference sequence). Trimming removed 7 bases at V and 6 bases at J, with 25 bases between. In DNA form, the CDR3 reads TGTGCCAGTACCCCACCAGCCCTAGGGACAAGCATCAATGAGCAGTTCTTC. It is translated as CASTPPALGTSINEQFF.

This rearrangement joins TRBV5-1 to TRBJ2-2, with D possibly matching TRBD2 (5 bases). This CDR3 region has 15 residues. Germline assignment: CDR1 SGHRS and CDR2 YFSETQ. Trimming removed 4 bases from V and 4 bases from J, with 14 bases in between. CDR3 residues: CASSPTGSGTGELFF. CDR3 coding DNA: TGCGCCAGCAGCCCTACGGGGTCGGGCACCGGGGAGCTGTTTTTT.

The chain couples TRBV7-2 to TRBJ2-7, with D maybe TRBD1 (6 bases). The CDR3 has 15 amino acids. Germline V CDR1 and CDR2: SGHTA, FQGNSA. Trimming took 3 bases from V and 2 from J, leaving 14 bases between them. CDR3: CASSLYRTETYEQYF. In nucleotides, the CDR3 is TGTGCCAGCAGCTTGTATCGGACAGAAACCTACGAGCAGTACTTC.

This sequence joins TRBV5-4 and TRBJ2-7, with D possibly matching TRBD2 (7 bases). This CDR3 region has 14 residues. V gave up 0 bases and J gave up 2 bases, with 9 bases separating them. Germline values: CDR1 SGHNT, CDR2 YYREEE (reference sequence). The CDR3 region is CASSLAGGTYEQYF. The CDR3 bases are TGTGCCAGCAGCTTGGCGGGGGGCACCTACGAGCAGTACTTC.

V and J are TRBV25-1 and TRBJ1-5, with D perhaps TRBD1 (5 bases). The CDR3 is 13 amino acids. The germline V gene has CDR1 MGHDK and CDR2 SYGVNS. Trimming cost V 10 bases and J 1 base, with 11 bases left between them. CDR3 DNA sequence: TGTGCCATGGGGTCAGGGAGCAATCAGCCCCAGCATTTT. It yields the protein CAMGSGSNQPQHF.

The rearrangement joins TRBV4-1 to TRBJ1-2; no clear D. Per germline, CDR1 MGHRA and CDR2 YSYEKL. The CDR3 sequence is 15 residues long. The V end was cut by 2 bases, the J end by 2 bases, with 12 bases between. The CDR3 nucleotides are TGCGCCAGCAGCCAACCCCGACGGAGCAACTATGGCTACACCTTC. Its translation: CASSQPRRSNYGYTF.

V and J are TRBV19 and TRBJ1-2; 7 nucleotides line up with TRBD1. Germline trimming cut 8 bases from V and 0 bases from J; bases unmatched to any gene: 6. The CDR3 consists of 14 residues. Germline V CDR1 and CDR2: LNHDA, SQIVND (reference sequence). In DNA, the CDR3 is TGTGCCAGTCTGACCGGGACAGCTAACTATGGCTACACCTTC. Its translation is CASLTGTANYGYTF.